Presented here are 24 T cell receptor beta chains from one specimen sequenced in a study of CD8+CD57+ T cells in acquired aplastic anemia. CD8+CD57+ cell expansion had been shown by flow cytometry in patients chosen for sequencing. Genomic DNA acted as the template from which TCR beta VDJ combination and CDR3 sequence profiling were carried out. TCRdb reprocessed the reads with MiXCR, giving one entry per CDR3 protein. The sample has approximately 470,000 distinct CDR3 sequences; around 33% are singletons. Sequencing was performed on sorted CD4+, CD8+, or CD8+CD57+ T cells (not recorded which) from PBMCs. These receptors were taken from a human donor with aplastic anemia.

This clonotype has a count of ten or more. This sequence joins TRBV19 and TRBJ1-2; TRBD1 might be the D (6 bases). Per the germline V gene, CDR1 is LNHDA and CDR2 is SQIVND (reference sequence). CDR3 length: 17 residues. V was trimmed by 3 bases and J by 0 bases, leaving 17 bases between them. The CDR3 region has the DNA TGTGCCAGTAGTATCGGGACGATAACAGGGCCTAACTATGGCTACACCTTC. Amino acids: CASSIGTITGPNYGYTF.

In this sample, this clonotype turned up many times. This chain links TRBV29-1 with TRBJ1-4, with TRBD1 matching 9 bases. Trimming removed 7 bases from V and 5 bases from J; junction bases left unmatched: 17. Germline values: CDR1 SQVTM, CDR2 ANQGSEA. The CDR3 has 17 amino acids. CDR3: CSALLGTGKMVNEKLFF. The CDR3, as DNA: TGCAGCGCACTCCTAGGGACAGGGAAAATGGTAAATGAAAAACTGTTTTTT.

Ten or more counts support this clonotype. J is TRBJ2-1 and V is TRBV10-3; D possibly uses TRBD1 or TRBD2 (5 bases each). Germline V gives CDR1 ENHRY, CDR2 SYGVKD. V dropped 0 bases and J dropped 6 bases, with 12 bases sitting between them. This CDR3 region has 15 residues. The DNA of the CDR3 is TGTGCCATCAGTGAGTCGGTCCGGGGCAGCAATGAGCAGTTCTTC. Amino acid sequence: CAISESVRGSNEQFF.

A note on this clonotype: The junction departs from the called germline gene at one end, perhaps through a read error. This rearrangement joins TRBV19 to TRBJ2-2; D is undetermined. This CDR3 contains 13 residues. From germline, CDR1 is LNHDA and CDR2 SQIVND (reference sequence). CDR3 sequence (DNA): TGTGCCAGTGGTATTTCTCGGAACGGCCCGCTGTTTTTT. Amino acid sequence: CASGISRNGPLFF.

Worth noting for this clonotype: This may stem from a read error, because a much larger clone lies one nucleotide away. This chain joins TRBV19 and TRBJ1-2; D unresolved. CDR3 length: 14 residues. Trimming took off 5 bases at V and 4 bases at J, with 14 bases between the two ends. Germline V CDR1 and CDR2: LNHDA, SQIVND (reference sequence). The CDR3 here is CASSESATLYGYTF. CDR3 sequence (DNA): TGTGCCAGTAGTGAGTCGGCAACTCTCTATGGCTACACCTTC. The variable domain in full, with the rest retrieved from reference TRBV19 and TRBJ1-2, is DGGITQSPKYLFRKEGQNVTLSCEQNLNHDAMYWYRQDPGQGLRLIYYSQIVNDFQKGDIAEGYSVSREKKESFPLTVTSAQKNPTAFYLCASSESATLYGYTFGSGTRLTVV.

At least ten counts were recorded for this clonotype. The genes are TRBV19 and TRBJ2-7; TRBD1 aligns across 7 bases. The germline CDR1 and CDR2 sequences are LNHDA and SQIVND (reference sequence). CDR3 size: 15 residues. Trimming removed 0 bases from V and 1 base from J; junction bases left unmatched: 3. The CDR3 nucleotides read TGTGCCAGTAGTATAGAGGAACAGGGGTCCTACGAGCAGTACTTC. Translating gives CASSIEEQGSYEQYF.

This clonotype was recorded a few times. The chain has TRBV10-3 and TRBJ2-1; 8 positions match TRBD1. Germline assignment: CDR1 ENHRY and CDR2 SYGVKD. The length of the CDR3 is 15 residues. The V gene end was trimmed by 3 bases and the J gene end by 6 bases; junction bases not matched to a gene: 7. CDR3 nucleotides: TGTGCCATCAGTGAACCTTCCAGGGGGCCCAATGAGCAGTTCTTC. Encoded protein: CAISEPSRGPNEQFF.

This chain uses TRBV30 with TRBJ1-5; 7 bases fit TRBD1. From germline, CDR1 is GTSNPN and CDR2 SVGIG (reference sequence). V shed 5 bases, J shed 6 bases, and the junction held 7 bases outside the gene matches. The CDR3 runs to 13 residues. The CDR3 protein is CAWDTGESQPQHF. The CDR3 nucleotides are TGTGCCTGGGATACAGGGGAGTCTCAGCCCCAGCATTTT. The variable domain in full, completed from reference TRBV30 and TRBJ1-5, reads SQTIHQWPATLVQPVGSPLSLECTVEGTSNPNLYWYRQAAGRGLQLLFYSVGIGQISSEVPQNLSASRPQDRQFILSSKKLLLSDSGFYLCAWDTGESQPQHFGDGTRLSIL.

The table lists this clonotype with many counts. The CDR3 DNA follows: TGTGCCAGTAGTACGACAGGGGTTGGGACTGAAGCTTTCTTT. It translates to CASSTTGVGTEAFF. The chain combines TRBV19 with TRBJ1-1, with 8 bases matching TRBD1. J gave up 5 bases and V 4 bases, and 6 bases lay outside the gene matches. This CDR3 region has 14 residues. Per germline, CDR1 LNHDA and CDR2 SQIVND (reference sequence).

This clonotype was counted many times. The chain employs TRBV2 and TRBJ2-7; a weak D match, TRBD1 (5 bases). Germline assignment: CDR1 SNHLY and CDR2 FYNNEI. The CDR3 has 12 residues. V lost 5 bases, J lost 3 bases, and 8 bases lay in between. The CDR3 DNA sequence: TGTGCCAGCAGTTGGACACTCTACGAGCAGTACTTC. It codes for CASSWTLYEQYF.

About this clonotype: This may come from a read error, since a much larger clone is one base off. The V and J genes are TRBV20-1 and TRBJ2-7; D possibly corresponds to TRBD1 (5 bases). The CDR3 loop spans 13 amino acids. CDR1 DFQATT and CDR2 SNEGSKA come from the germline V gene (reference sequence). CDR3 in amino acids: CSASSDSSYEQHF. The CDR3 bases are TGCAGTGCTAGTAGTGACAGCTCCTACGAGCAGCACTTC.

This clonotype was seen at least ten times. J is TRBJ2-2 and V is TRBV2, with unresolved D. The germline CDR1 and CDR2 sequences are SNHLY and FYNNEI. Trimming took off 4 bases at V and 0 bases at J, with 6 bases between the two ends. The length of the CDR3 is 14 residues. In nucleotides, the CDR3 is TGTGCCAGCAGTGGATTTGCGAACACCGGGGAGCTGTTTTTT. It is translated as CASSGFANTGELFF.

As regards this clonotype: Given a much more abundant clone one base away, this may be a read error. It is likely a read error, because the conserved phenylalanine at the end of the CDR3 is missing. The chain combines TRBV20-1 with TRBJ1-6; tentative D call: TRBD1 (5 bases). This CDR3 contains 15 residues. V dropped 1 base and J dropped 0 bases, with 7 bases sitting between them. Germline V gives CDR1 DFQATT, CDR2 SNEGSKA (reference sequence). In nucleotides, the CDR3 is TGCAGTGCTAGAGCAGGGAGCTCCTATAATTCACCCCTCCACTCT. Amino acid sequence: CSARAGSSYNSPLHS.

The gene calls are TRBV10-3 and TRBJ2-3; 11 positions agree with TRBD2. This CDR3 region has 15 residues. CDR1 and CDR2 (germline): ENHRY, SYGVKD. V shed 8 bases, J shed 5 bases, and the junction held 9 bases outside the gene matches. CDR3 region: CAISMTSGAGDTQYF. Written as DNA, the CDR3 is TGTGCCATCTCAATGACTAGCGGGGCGGGAGATACGCAGTATTTT.

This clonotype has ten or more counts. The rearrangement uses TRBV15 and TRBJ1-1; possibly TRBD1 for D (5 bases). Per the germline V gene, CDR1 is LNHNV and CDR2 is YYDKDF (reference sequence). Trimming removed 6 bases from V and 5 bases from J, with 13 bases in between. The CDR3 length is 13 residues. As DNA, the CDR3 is TGTGCCACCAGAGGGACGGGGAGGACTGAAGCTTTCTTT. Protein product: CATRGTGRTEAFF.

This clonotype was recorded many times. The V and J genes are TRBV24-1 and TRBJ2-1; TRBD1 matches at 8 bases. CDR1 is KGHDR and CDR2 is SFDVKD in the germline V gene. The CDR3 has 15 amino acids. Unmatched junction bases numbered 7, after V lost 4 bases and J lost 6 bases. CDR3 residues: CATSDRTGYGNEQFF. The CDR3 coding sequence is TGTGCCACCAGTGACCGGACAGGGTACGGCAATGAGCAGTTCTTC.

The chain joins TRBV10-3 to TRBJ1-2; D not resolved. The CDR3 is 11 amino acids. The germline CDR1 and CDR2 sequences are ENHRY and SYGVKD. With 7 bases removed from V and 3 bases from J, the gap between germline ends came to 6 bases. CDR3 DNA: TGTGCCATCAAGCGGGACTATGGCTACACCTTC. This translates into CAIKRDYGYTF.

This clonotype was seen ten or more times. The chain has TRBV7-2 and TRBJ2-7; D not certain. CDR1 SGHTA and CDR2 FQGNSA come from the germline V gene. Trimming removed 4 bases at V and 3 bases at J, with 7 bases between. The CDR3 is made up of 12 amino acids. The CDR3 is CASSSPGYEQYF. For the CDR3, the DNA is TGTGCCAGCAGCTCGCCAGGCTACGAGCAGTACTTC. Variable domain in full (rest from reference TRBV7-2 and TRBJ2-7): GAGVSQSPSNKVTEKGKDVELRCDPISGHTALYWYRQSLGQGLEFLIYFQGNSAPDKSGLPSDRFSAERTGGSVSTLTIQRTQQEDSAVYLCASSSPGYEQYFGPGTRLTVT.

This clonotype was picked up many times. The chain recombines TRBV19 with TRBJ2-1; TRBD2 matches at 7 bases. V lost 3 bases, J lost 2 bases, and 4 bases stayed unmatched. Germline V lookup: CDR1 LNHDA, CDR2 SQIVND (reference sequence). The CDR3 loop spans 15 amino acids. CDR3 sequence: CASSMGGETYNEQFF. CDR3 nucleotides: TGTGCCAGTAGTATGGGGGGGGAAACCTACAATGAGCAGTTCTTC.

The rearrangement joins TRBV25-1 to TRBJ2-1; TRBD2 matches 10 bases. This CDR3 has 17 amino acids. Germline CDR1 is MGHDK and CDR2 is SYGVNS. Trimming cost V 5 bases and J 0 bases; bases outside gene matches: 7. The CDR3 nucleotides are TGTGCCAGCAGTAGAGCGGGAGGGCCCTTCTCCTACAATGAGCAGTTCTTC. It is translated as CASSRAGGPFSYNEQFF.

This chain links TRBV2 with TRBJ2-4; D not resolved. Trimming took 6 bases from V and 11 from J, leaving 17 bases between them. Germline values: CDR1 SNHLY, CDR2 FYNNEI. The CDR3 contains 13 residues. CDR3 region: CASSQDPNGVQYF. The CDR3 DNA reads TGTGCCAGCAGCCAAGATCCGAACGGCGTTCAGTACTTC.

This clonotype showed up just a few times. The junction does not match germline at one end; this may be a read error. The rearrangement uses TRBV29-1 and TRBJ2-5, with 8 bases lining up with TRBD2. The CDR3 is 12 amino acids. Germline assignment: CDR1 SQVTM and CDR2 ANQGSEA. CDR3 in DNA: TGCAGCGTTGTGGCTAGCGGGCCGGTAAGACACTTC. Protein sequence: CSVVASGPVRHF.

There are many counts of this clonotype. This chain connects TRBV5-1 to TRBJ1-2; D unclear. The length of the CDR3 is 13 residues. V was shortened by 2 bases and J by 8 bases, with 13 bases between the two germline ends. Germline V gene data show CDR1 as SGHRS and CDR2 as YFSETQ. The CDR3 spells CASSFADLGGYTF. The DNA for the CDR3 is TGCGCCAGCAGCTTCGCTGATTTGGGCGGCTACACCTTC.

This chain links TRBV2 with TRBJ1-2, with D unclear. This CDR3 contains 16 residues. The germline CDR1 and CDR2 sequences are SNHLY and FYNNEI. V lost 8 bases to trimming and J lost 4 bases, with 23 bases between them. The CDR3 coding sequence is TGTGCCAGCTTCCCCGCGGTCTTACCACTCGTCTATGGCTACACCTTC. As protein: CASFPAVLPLVYGYTF.